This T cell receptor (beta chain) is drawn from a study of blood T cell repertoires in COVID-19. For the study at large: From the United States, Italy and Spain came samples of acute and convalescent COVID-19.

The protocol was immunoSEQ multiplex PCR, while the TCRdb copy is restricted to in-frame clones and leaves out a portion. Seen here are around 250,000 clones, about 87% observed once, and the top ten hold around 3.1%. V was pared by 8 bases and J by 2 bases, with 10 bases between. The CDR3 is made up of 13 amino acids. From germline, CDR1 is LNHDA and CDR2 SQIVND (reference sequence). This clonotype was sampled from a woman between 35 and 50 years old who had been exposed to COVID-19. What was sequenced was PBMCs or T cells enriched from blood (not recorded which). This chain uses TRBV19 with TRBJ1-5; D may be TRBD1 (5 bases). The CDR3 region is CASWGRGNQPQHF. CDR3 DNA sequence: TGTGCCAGTTGGGGCAGGGGCAATCAGCCCCAGCATTTT.